This passage covers 10 T cell receptor beta chains from one sample sequenced in a study of CD8 T cells in Susac syndrome. The RNA input was about 0.45 to 1 ug, and it was reverse transcribed with random hexamers. MiXCR was run by TCRdb on the immunoSEQ multiplex PCR reads, yielding one entry per CDR3 protein. The table includes 84,000 or so distinct CDR3 sequences, approximately 95% detected once. Sequencing input: CD8+ T cells from PBMCs. Every receptor here comes from a human donor with Susac syndrome.

This chain joins TRBV4-2 and TRBJ2-7; D is possibly TRBD1 or TRBD2 (7 bases each). V shed 0 bases and J shed 1 base, with 13 bases lying between them. CDR3 length equals 16 residues. Germline V CDR1 and CDR2: LGHNA, YNFKEQ. This CDR3 reads CASSQDRGGRSYEQYF. The CDR3, as DNA: TGTGCCAGCAGCCAAGACAGGGGGGGAAGGTCCTACGAGCAGTACTTC.

The V gene is TRBV27, the J gene TRBJ2-7, with TRBD2 identical over 10 bases. Germline loops: CDR1 MNHEY, CDR2 SMNVEV (reference sequence). J gave up 3 bases and V 4 bases, and 3 bases lay outside the gene matches. The CDR3 length is 14 residues. In nucleotides, the CDR3 is TGTGCCAGCAGTTCTAGCGGGAGTATCTACGAGCAGTACTTC. Its protein is CASSSSGSIYEQYF.

V is TRBV7-9 and J is TRBJ2-7, with D tentatively TRBD2 (6 bases). Germline V gene data show CDR1 as SEHNR and CDR2 as FQNEAQ (reference sequence). The ends were cut back, 4 bases at V and 4 bases at J, with 17 bases in the middle. This CDR3 is built from 15 residues. CDR3 in DNA: TGTGCCAGCAGCTATCCGGGACTCTCCGATTACGAGCAGTACTTC. Translated: CASSYPGLSDYEQYF.

V and J are TRBV5-4 and TRBJ1-2; a weak D match, TRBD1 (6 bases). The CDR3 runs 15 residues. Between the trimmed V and J ends, which lost 4 bases and 4 bases, there was a span of 17 bases. Germline loops: CDR1 SGHNT, CDR2 YYREEE (reference sequence). The CDR3 loop reads CASSLSTGGPYGYTF. For the CDR3, the DNA is TGTGCCAGCAGCCTCTCTACGGGGGGCCCCTATGGCTACACCTTC.

This clonotype has only one observation. CDR3 coding DNA: TGCGCCAGCAGCCAATTGACAGGGCCCTACGAGCAGTACTTC. This translates into CASSQLTGPYEQYF. This chain connects TRBV4-1 to TRBJ2-7; 7 bases map to TRBD1. Trimming at V came to 2 bases and at J to 2 bases, leaving 3 bases not matched to a gene. From germline, CDR1 is MGHRA and CDR2 YSYEKL. There are 14 residues in the CDR3.

This sequence joins TRBV6-5 and TRBJ1-2; no definite D call. V was pared by 5 bases and J by 1 base, with 8 bases between. From germline, CDR1 is MNHEY and CDR2 SVGAGI. The CDR3 is 13 amino acids. The CDR3 DNA follows: TGTGCCAGCAGTCCCCGGGGTAACTATGGCTACACCTTC. The encoded protein is CASSPRGNYGYTF.

J is TRBJ2-1 and V is TRBV6-6; 7 bases are shared with TRBD1. The CDR3 runs to 15 residues. J lost 6 bases, V lost 7 bases, and 12 bases had no gene match. CDR1 MNHNY and CDR2 SVGAGI come from the germline V gene (reference sequence). CDR3: CASTNPGQRGNEQFF. The CDR3 DNA follows: TGTGCCAGCACCAATCCGGGACAGAGGGGCAATGAGCAGTTCTTC.

This clonotype was seen only once. At one boundary the junction diverges from the germline segment, which might be a read error. The chain joins TRBV7-7 to TRBJ2-1; D ambiguous. From germline, CDR1 is SSHAT and CDR2 FNYEAQ (reference sequence). This CDR3 has 15 amino acids. This CDR3 is CASSSGPTLYNEQFF. The DNA of the CDR3 is TGTGCTAGCAGCTCTGGACCGACCCTTTACAATGAGCAGTTCTTC.

The chain links TRBV4-1 to TRBJ1-1; weak D call: TRBD1 (6 bases). The CDR3 sequence is 15 residues long. CDR1 is MGHRA and CDR2 is YSYEKL in the germline V gene. The V gene lost 4 bases and the J gene lost 2 bases, with 14 bases spanning the gap. Here the CDR3 reads CASSPGTQINTEAFF. The CDR3 coding sequence is TGCGCCAGCAGCCCCGGGACACAGATAAACACTGAAGCTTTCTTT.

The chain joins TRBV6-5 to TRBJ2-7, with 8 positions matching TRBD2. CDR3 length: 17 amino acids. The V gene end was trimmed by 4 bases and the J gene end by 3 bases; junction bases not matched to a gene: 14. The germline V gene has CDR1 MNHEY and CDR2 SVGAGI. This CDR3 is CASSWASGPTYIYEQYF. Written as DNA, the CDR3 is TGTGCCAGCAGTTGGGCTAGCGGGCCTACCTACATCTACGAGCAGTACTTC.